These 15 T cell receptor beta chains share one sample of origin, sequenced in a study of blood T cell repertoires in COVID-19. This table comes from immunoSEQ multiplex PCR, and its TCRdb copy is limited to in-frame clones, with some not included. The table shows more than 200,000 clones, with over 75% occurring only once. Input material: peripheral blood. The source is a woman aged 40 to 55 who had recovered from COVID-19.

The rearrangement joins TRBV2 to TRBJ2-7, with 7 bases identical to TRBD1. CDR1 and CDR2 (germline): SNHLY, FYNNEI. The CDR3 sequence is 14 residues long. With V trimmed by 6 bases and J by 3 bases, 8 bases remained unmatched. CDR3 sequence reads: CASRTDRVGYEQYF. CDR3 nucleotide sequence: TGTGCCAGCAGGACCGACAGGGTAGGCTACGAGCAGTACTTC.

The chain employs TRBV7-2 and TRBJ1-1, with 9 bases aligning to TRBD1. The CDR3 loop spans 14 amino acids. The V gene end was trimmed by 6 bases and the J gene end by 2 bases; junction bases not matched to a gene: 4. Germline-derived CDR1 and CDR2 are SGHTA and FQGNSA. The chain's CDR3 is CASSLQGANTEAFF. Here the CDR3 DNA reads TGTGCCAGCAGTTTACAGGGGGCAAACACTGAAGCTTTCTTT.

The V call is TRBV19, the J call TRBJ1-5; TRBD1 is a possible D gene (5 bases). The germline gives CDR1 LNHDA, CDR2 SQIVND (reference sequence). The CDR3 totals 15 residues. Trimming removed 3 bases at V and 3 bases at J, with 12 bases between. CDR3: CASSIGGSYNQPQHF. CDR3 in DNA: TGTGCCAGTAGTATCGGGGGGTCGTACAATCAGCCCCAGCATTTT.

The chain recombines TRBV19 with TRBJ2-1; 8 bases map to TRBD2. CDR3 size: 16 residues. The V gene's germline CDR1 is LNHDA and CDR2 SQIVND (reference sequence). With 5 bases clipped from V and 0 bases from J, the junction kept 6 bases outside the gene matches. The CDR3 loop reads CASSARLALSYNEQFF. The CDR3, as DNA: TGTGCCAGTAGTGCGCGACTAGCGCTCTCCTACAATGAGCAGTTCTTC.

The rearrangement uses TRBV7-2 and TRBJ2-1; tentative D call: TRBD1 (5 bases). Trimming removed 1 base from V and 10 bases from J, with 11 bases in between. The CDR3 is 13 residues long. The germline CDR1 and CDR2 sequences are SGHTA and FQGNSA. CDR3 nucleotides: TGTGCCAGCAGCTTAGGAAGGGGCCGCGAGCAGTTCTTC. It translates to CASSLGRGREQFF.

This clone has only one observation. The chain recombines TRBV21-1 with TRBJ2-1; the D call in the table, TRBD2, was not verified against the DNA. TRBV21-1 is marked as a pseudogene. This CDR3 is built from 17 residues. The DNA of the CDR3 is TGTGCCAGCAACGAAGCTAGCGGGAGGGCCATCACGAATGAGCAGTTCTTC. It translates to CASNEASGRAITNEQFF.

This sequence joins TRBV4-3 and TRBJ2-2; 10 nucleotides line up with TRBD2. The germline gives CDR1 LGHNA, CDR2 YSLEER. CDR3 size: 19 residues. V shed 4 bases, J shed 7 bases, and the junction held 18 bases outside the gene matches. CDR3 DNA sequence: TGCGCCAGCAGCCGGCCTAGCGGGAGTTGTGGCGGGGTTGACGGGGAGCTGTTTTTT. It yields the protein CASSRPSGSCGGVDGELFF.

The chain has TRBV4-3 and TRBJ2-7; D is possibly TRBD2 (5 bases). Looked up from germline, CDR1 is LGHNA and CDR2 is YSLEER. This CDR3 region has 17 residues. V gave up 4 bases and J gave up 4 bases, with 23 bases separating them. The CDR3 sequence: CASSLTEAAVLKYEQYF. Here the CDR3 DNA reads TGCGCCAGCAGCCTTACGGAAGCGGCTGTTTTGAAATACGAGCAGTACTTC.

This chain connects TRBV5-5 to TRBJ1-2; the match to TRBD1 covers 8 bases. This CDR3 has 17 amino acids. The V gene end was trimmed by 4 bases and the J gene end by 5 bases; junction bases not matched to a gene: 16. Germline V gene data show CDR1 as SGHKS and CDR2 as YYEKEE (reference sequence). CDR3 loop: CASSIRRQGSGSYGYTF. CDR3 nucleotides: TGTGCCAGCAGCATACGAAGACAGGGGAGTGGGTCTTATGGCTACACCTTC.

This clone was observed once. V is TRBV19 and J is TRBJ2-1, with 13 bases identical to TRBD2. This CDR3 contains 17 residues. In germline, CDR1 is LNHDA, CDR2 SQIVND (reference sequence). V shed 2 bases and J 3 bases; nucleotides not matched to a gene: 4. DNA for the CDR3: TGTGCCAGTAGTATATTGACTAGCGGGGGGAACTACAATGAGCAGTTCTTC. Its protein product is CASSILTSGGNYNEQFF.

The count of this clone is one. V is TRBV7-3 and J is TRBJ2-1; TRBD2 matches at 14 bases. From germline, CDR1 is SGHTA and CDR2 FQGTGA. The CDR3 extends over 15 amino acids. J lost 7 bases, V lost 4 bases, and 3 bases had no gene match. CDR3 DNA sequence: TGTGCCAGCAGCTCAGGACTAGCGGGGGGAAATGAGCAGTTCTTC. Translating gives CASSSGLAGGNEQFF.

V and J are TRBV11-2 and TRBJ2-7, with D possibly being TRBD2 (5 bases). V was shortened by 1 base and J by 7 bases, with 14 bases between the two germline ends. Germline values: CDR1 SGHAT, CDR2 FQNNGV. This CDR3 is 14 amino acids long. CDR3 sequence reads: CASSLGLFSGEQYF. Written as DNA, the CDR3 is TGTGCCAGCAGCTTAGGCTTATTCTCGGGGGAGCAGTACTTC. Looking up the rest from reference TRBV11-2 and TRBJ2-7 gives the full variable domain: EAGVAQSPRYKIIEKRQSVAFWCNPISGHATLYWYQQILGQGPKLLIQFQNNGVVDDSQLPKDRFSAERLKGVDSTLKIQPAKLEDSAVYLCASSLGLFSGEQYFGPGTRLTVT.

This clone appeared a single time. The gene calls are TRBV19 and TRBJ2-7, with 7 bases aligning to TRBD1. Germline V CDR1 and CDR2: LNHDA, SQIVND (reference sequence). Unmatched junction bases numbered 4, after V lost 4 bases and J lost 1 base. CDR3 length: 14 residues. This chain's CDR3 is CASSKDRLSYEQYF. Here the CDR3 DNA reads TGTGCCAGTAGTAAGGACAGGCTGTCCTACGAGCAGTACTTC.

The CDR3 region is CATQAGVGTGELFF. The CDR3 DNA sequence: TGTGCCACCCAAGCGGGAGTGGGCACCGGGGAGCTGTTTTTT. This chain links TRBV24-1 with TRBJ2-2, with 8 bases lining up with TRBD2. V shed 9 bases and J 4 bases; nucleotides not matched to a gene: 6. This CDR3 spans 14 amino acids. The germline V gene encodes CDR1 KGHDR and CDR2 SFDVKD.

The chain has TRBV4-3 and TRBJ1-5, with D maybe TRBD1 (5 bases). V was cut by 4 bases and J by 7 bases, with 14 bases left in between. Per the germline V gene, CDR1 is LGHNA and CDR2 is YSLEER. The CDR3 extends over 14 amino acids. The DNA of the CDR3 is TGCGCCAGCAGCCTTTGGGGGGTCTCCCAGCCCCAGCATTTT. It is translated as CASSLWGVSQPQHF.